This T cell receptor beta chain emerged from a study of OX40 agonist ivuxolimab in advanced cancers. The CDR3 has 17 amino acids. V lost 3 bases to trimming and J lost 2 bases, with 15 bases between them. Germline values: CDR1 SGHRS, CDR2 YFSETQ. On this clone itself: The antigen is unknown.

General observations from the study: At 0.1 to 3.0 mg/kg, clonal expansion of CD4+ and CD8+ blood T cells had occurred by week 6.

Sequenced by immunoSEQ multiplex PCR; TCRdb stores in-frame clones only, minus some. The table lists some 100,000 clones, under 95% of them singletons. The specimen was CD4+ or CD8+ T cells sorted from blood, collected in a trial of the OX40 agonist ivuxolimab. This chain uses TRBV5-1 with TRBJ1-6; D unclear. The sequence was collected from an adult with an advanced solid tumor such as melanoma, head and neck, liver or kidney cancer. The CDR3 coding sequence is TGCGCCAGCAGCTCATTGCCGGGGAGGACCTATAATTCACCCCTCCACTTT. It is translated as CASSSLPGRTYNSPLHF. Using reference TRBV5-1 and TRBJ1-6 for the parts outside the CDR3, the full variable domain is KAGVTQTPRYLIKTRGQQVTLSCSPISGHRSVSWYQQTPGQGLQFLFEYFSETQRNKGNFPGRFSGRQFSNSRSEMNVSTLELGDSALYLCASSSLPGRTYNSPLHFGNGTRLTVT.